The 23 T cell receptor beta chains listed next were all sequenced from one sample in a study of T cells in Graves' hyperthyroidism and ophthalmopathy. What was amplified from RNA transcripts were TCR beta CDR3 regions. HTBI primers were employed in a first-round RT-PCR of the TCR CDR3. Via MiXCR, TCRdb re-called the multiplex PCR reads, giving one row per CDR3 protein. The profile shows a few hundred thousand distinct CDR3 sequences, around a sixth of them singletons. The specimen sequenced was blood. These receptors originate from a woman in her twenties or thirties with Graves' hyperthyroidism.

This clonotype occurred many times. The CDR3 spells CAYSPPDRVWGYGYTF. In DNA form, the CDR3 reads TGTGCCTACAGTCCCCCGGACAGGGTATGGGGCTATGGCTACACCTTC. The chain combines TRBV30 with TRBJ1-2; TRBD1 aligns across 8 bases. Germline-derived CDR1 and CDR2 are GTSNPN and SVGIG (reference sequence). The CDR3 spans 16 residues. The J segment lost 4 bases and the V segment lost 7 bases, leaving 17 bases of the junction unmatched. Full variable domain (outside the CDR3, taken from reference TRBV30 and TRBJ1-2): SQTIHQWPATLVQPVGSPLSLECTVEGTSNPNLYWYRQAAGRGLQLLFYSVGIGQISSEVPQNLSASRPQDRQFILSSKKLLLSDSGFYLCAYSPPDRVWGYGYTFGSGTRLTVV.

This clonotype was seen only a few times. V usage is TRBV6-2 or TRBV6-3 and J usage is TRBJ2-7, with 13 bases matching TRBD2. This CDR3 is 15 amino acids long. After removal of 8 bases from V and 4 bases from J, the junction contained 8 bases not matched to a gene. Germline CDR1 reads MNHEY; CDR2 reads SVGEGT. The CDR3 DNA follows: TGTGCCAGCGAGCCCGGACTAGCGGGAGTGTACGAGCAGTACTTC. This encodes CASEPGLAGVYEQYF.

The chain combines TRBV27 with TRBJ1-4; 10 bases match TRBD1. The CDR3 runs 16 residues. J was trimmed by 3 bases and V by 6 bases; bases with no gene match: 7. Germline assignment: CDR1 MNHEY and CDR2 SMNVEV (reference sequence). The CDR3 protein is CASRVTGGAPNEKLFF. DNA for the CDR3: TGTGCCAGCAGGGTGACAGGGGGCGCGCCTAATGAAAAACTGTTTTTT.

The chain is built from TRBV6-1 and TRBJ2-3, with D perhaps matching TRBD2 (5 bases). Germline CDR1 and CDR2: MNHNS and SASEGT. Trimming removed 6 bases from V and 4 bases from J, with 11 bases in between. CDR3 length: 13 residues. Here the CDR3 DNA reads TGTGCCAGCAGCCTTATTAGCGCAGATACGCAGTATTTT. Its translation: CASSLISADTQYF.

The chain combines TRBV6-1 with TRBJ2-3, with D hard to call. Trimming removed 1 base at V and 5 bases at J, with 10 bases between. Germline values: CDR1 MNHNS, CDR2 SASEGT. The CDR3 covers 14 residues. Written as DNA, the CDR3 is TGTGCCAGCAGTGAAGGCTGGGCTGTAGATACGCAGTATTTT. Translated, it gives CASSEGWAVDTQYF.

The table lists this clonotype with many counts. The J gene is TRBJ1-1, the V gene TRBV20-1, with TRBD1 matching 7 bases. Unmatched junction bases numbered 9, after V lost 5 bases and J lost 6 bases. The CDR3 contains 13 residues. Looked up from germline, CDR1 is DFQATT and CDR2 is SNEGSKA (reference sequence). This CDR3 reads CSAGRTGLPEAFF. CDR3 nucleotides: TGCAGTGCTGGCAGGACAGGTCTTCCTGAAGCTTTCTTT.

With respect to this clonotype: Just one base apart from a much larger clone, this may be a read error. J is TRBJ1-1 and V is TRBV5-1, with 8 bases matching TRBD1. The CDR3 covers 15 residues. The germline V gene encodes CDR1 SGHRS and CDR2 YFSETQ. With 4 bases clipped from V and 6 bases from J, the junction kept 11 bases outside the gene matches. CDR3 region: CASSLNSGGSAEAFF. The CDR3 DNA is TGCGCCAGCAGCCTGAATTCAGGGGGCTCGGCTGAAGCTTTCTTT.

This clonotype was seen only a few times. The chain is built from TRBV24-1 and TRBJ2-3; 7 bases are shared with TRBD1. Germline CDR1 and CDR2: KGHDR and SFDVKD. V lost 4 bases and J lost 3; bases outside the gene matches: 3. This CDR3 region has 14 residues. In DNA, the CDR3 is TGTGCCACCAGTGACACGGACAGGACAGATACGCAGTATTTT. Translated, it gives CATSDTDRTDTQYF.

The V gene is TRBV24-1, the J gene TRBJ2-3, with 7 bases that match TRBD2. Germline CDR1 is KGHDR and CDR2 is SFDVKD. Unmatched junction bases numbered 9, after V lost 7 bases and J lost 3 bases. This CDR3 has 15 amino acids. CDR3 region: CATRTGGSRTDTQYF. The CDR3 DNA reads as TGTGCCACCAGGACCGGGGGGTCCCGTACAGATACGCAGTATTTT.

The chain carries TRBV19 and TRBJ2-7, with 10 nucleotides matching TRBD1. Germline-derived CDR1 and CDR2 are LNHDA and SQIVND (reference sequence). V shed 5 bases, J shed 5 bases, and the junction held 9 bases outside the gene matches. This CDR3 comprises 15 residues. CDR3 DNA sequence: TGTGCCAGTAGTTTGCGGGACAGGGGTTACCACGAGCAGTACTTC. This translates into CASSLRDRGYHEQYF.

This clonotype was seen ten or more times. V gene TRBV28 combines with J gene TRBJ2-3; 8 bases match TRBD2. V trimming: 3 bases; J trimming: 4 bases; junction bases outside the gene matches: 6. The CDR3 runs to 15 residues. Germline V gene sequence: CDR1 MDHEN, CDR2 SYDVKM. This chain's CDR3 is CASSLGREAPDTQYF. The CDR3 region has the DNA TGTGCCAGCAGTTTGGGGCGGGAGGCCCCAGATACGCAGTATTTT.

The chain recombines TRBV15 with TRBJ2-1; 9 bases fit TRBD2. CDR1 is LNHNV and CDR2 is YYDKDF in the germline V gene (reference sequence). Losses at the gene ends were 2 bases for V and 2 bases for J; bases not matched to a gene: 7. The CDR3 is 17 residues long. The DNA of the CDR3 is TGTGCCACCAGCAGATCCATAGCGGGAGAGACCTACAATGAGCAGTTCTTC. Translation gives CATSRSIAGETYNEQFF.

In this sample, this clonotype turned up many times. V and J are TRBV7-9 and TRBJ2-3; 8 bases align to TRBD1. CDR1 and CDR2 (germline): SEHNR, FQNEAQ (reference sequence). V lost 8 bases and J lost 3; bases outside the gene matches: 10. The CDR3 length is 15 residues. CDR3 sequence reads: CASRSTGGPTDTQYF. The DNA for the CDR3 is TGTGCCAGCCGGTCTACAGGGGGGCCTACAGATACGCAGTATTTT.

This clonotype was counted many times. This chain links TRBV3-1 with TRBJ2-1; D call uncertain. The ends were cut back, 0 bases at V and 0 bases at J, with 9 bases in the middle. Germline V lookup: CDR1 LGHDT, CDR2 YNNKEL (reference sequence). There are 16 residues in the CDR3. CDR3 sequence (DNA): TGTGCCAGCAGCCAAGATAAGACGTCCTCCTACAATGAGCAGTTCTTC. Translated, it gives CASSQDKTSSYNEQFF.

This clonotype has only one observation. The chain is built from TRBV3-1 and TRBJ1-3; D gene unclear. CDR3 length: 16 residues. Germline V gives CDR1 LGHDT, CDR2 YNNKEL (reference sequence). V was clipped by 1 base and J by 0 bases, with 10 bases between them. CDR3 region: CASSQGTAYSGNTIYF. The CDR3, as DNA: TGTGCCAGCAGCCAAGGAACAGCATACTCTGGAAACACCATATATTTT. The full variable domain, rest sourced from reference TRBV3-1 and TRBJ1-3, is DTAVSQTPKYLVTQMGNDKSIKCEQNLGHDTMYWYKQDSKKFLKIMFSYNNKELIINETVPNRFSPKSPDKAHLNLHINSLELGDSAVYFCASSQGTAYSGNTIYFGEGSWLTVV.

The table lists this clonotype with many counts. The gene calls are TRBV29-1 and TRBJ1-1; 8 bases are shared with TRBD1. Germline CDR1 SQVTM, CDR2 ANQGSEA. V was pared by 7 bases and J by 1 base, with 5 bases of the junction left unmatched. The CDR3 loop spans 13 amino acids. In nucleotides, the CDR3 is TGCAGCGCTCGGGGACAGGCGAACACTGAAGCTTTCTTT. Amino acids: CSARGQANTEAFF.

This clonotype was detected a few times. The rearrangement uses TRBV6-1 and TRBJ2-1; TRBD1 matches 10 bases. After removal of 6 bases from V and 5 bases from J, the junction contained 10 bases not matched to a gene. The CDR3 has 16 amino acids. The germline CDR1 and CDR2 sequences are MNHNS and SASEGT. DNA for the CDR3: TGTGCCAGCAGCCGGGCCGGGACAGGGGAACACAATGAGCAGTTCTTC. This sequence encodes CASSRAGTGEHNEQFF.

This clonotype has just a few counts. The chain recombines TRBV20-1 with TRBJ2-7; 10 bases are a match to TRBD2. Per germline, CDR1 DFQATT and CDR2 SNEGSKA (reference sequence). V trimming: 3 bases; J trimming: 6 bases; junction bases outside the gene matches: 14. The CDR3 is 16 residues long. CDR3 loop: CSASPLAGDLGPEQYF. CDR3 coding DNA: TGCAGTGCTAGCCCCCTAGCGGGAGATCTTGGTCCCGAGCAGTACTTC.

This clonotype was detected ten times or more. V gene TRBV6-2 or TRBV6-3 combines with J gene TRBJ2-7; D uncertain. Trimming shortened V by 5 bases and J by 0 bases, and 20 bases separated the two germline ends. Germline values: CDR1 MNHEY, CDR2 SVGEGT. The CDR3 contains 17 residues. This CDR3 reads CASSRYYLGTDSYEQYF. The CDR3 nucleotides read TGTGCCAGCAGTCGTTACTACTTAGGCACCGACTCCTACGAGCAGTACTTC.

This clonotype was observed at least ten times. The chain recombines TRBV3-1 with TRBJ1-5; D unclear. Per germline, CDR1 LGHDT and CDR2 YNNKEL (reference sequence). V dropped 0 bases and J dropped 7 bases, with 7 bases sitting between them. The CDR3 consists of 13 residues. DNA for the CDR3: TGTGCCAGCAGCCAAGATCGGGAACAGCCCCAGCATTTT. Protein: CASSQDREQPQHF.

The chain links TRBV5-1 to TRBJ2-7; D is unresolved. This CDR3 has 15 amino acids. Looked up from germline, CDR1 is SGHRS and CDR2 is YFSETQ. Trimming removed 8 bases from V and 7 bases from J, with 25 bases in between. CDR3 amino acids: CASYPVTVGLNEQYF. In DNA, the CDR3 is TGCGCCAGTTACCCGGTTACGGTTGGATTGAATGAGCAGTACTTC.

This clonotype was found many times. The rearrangement uses TRBV20-1 and TRBJ2-3; 10 bases map to TRBD2. This CDR3 is 19 amino acids long. Germline V lookup: CDR1 DFQATT, CDR2 SNEGSKA (reference sequence). J was trimmed by 5 bases and V by 1 base; bases with no gene match: 18. Here the CDR3 DNA reads TGCAGTGCTAGAGCGCTAGCGGGAGCCAACGCCGATTTAGTAGATACGCAGTATTTT. Translating gives CSARALAGANADLVDTQYF.

The sample holds many counts of this clonotype. The chain is built from TRBV20-1 and TRBJ2-1; D not certain. The V gene lost 5 bases and the J gene lost 3 bases, with 17 bases spanning the gap. CDR3 length equals 15 residues. Germline CDR1 and CDR2: DFQATT and SNEGSKA (reference sequence). CDR3 in amino acids: CSASRPGLVYNEQFF. CDR3 nucleotide sequence: TGCAGTGCTTCCCGACCGGGCTTGGTCTACAATGAGCAGTTCTTC.